This entry lists 22 T cell receptor beta chains sequenced from one sample in a study of radiation and T cells in renal cell carcinoma. Clones were read by immunoSEQ multiplex PCR, and TCRdb kept only the in-frame ones, dropping some. The sample includes more than 14,000 clones, approximately 56% seen only once; the top ten take around 17%. As to treatment: treatment-naive control, cytoreductive nephrectomy. The sequenced sample was tumor tissue, obtained from a patient whose treatment was nephrectomy without radiotherapy. Receptor source: a man in his 60s with renal cell carcinoma.

The chain recombines TRBV18 with TRBJ2-3; 11 positions agree with TRBD2. Germline V lookup: CDR1 KGHSH, CDR2 LQKENI. The CDR3 contains 18 residues. V was clipped by 4 bases and J by 2 bases; unmatched bases: 11. Here the CDR3 DNA reads TGTGCCAGCTCACTTGACCGGCCGGGACTAGCGGACACAGATACGCAGTATTTT. Amino acid sequence: CASSLDRPGLADTDTQYF.

This clone is medium-sized in the sample. The chain combines TRBV2 with TRBJ2-1; possibly TRBD2 for D (5 bases). This CDR3 contains 13 residues. With 6 bases removed from V and 2 bases from J, the gap between germline ends came to 8 bases. Germline loops: CDR1 SNHLY, CDR2 FYNNEI. This CDR3 is CASRLLAYNEQFF. In nucleotides, the CDR3 is TGTGCCAGCAGGTTACTAGCCTACAATGAGCAGTTCTTC.

In this sample, this clone turned up a few times. The chain combines TRBV6-1 with TRBJ2-7, with D perhaps assigned TRBD1 or TRBD2 (6 bases each). Per the germline V gene, CDR1 is MNHNS and CDR2 is SASEGT. The CDR3 spans 15 residues. V lost 3 bases and J 2 bases, leaving 14 bases between the germline ends. DNA of the CDR3: TGTGCCAGCAGTGATAGGGGGGACCATACCTACGAGCAGTACTTC. Encoded protein: CASSDRGDHTYEQYF.

The rearrangement joins TRBV7-2 to TRBJ2-5; D is possibly TRBD2 (6 bases). Trimming left V 8 bases short and J 0 bases short, with 13 bases between. The CDR3 contains 14 residues. The germline V gene encodes CDR1 SGHTA and CDR2 FQGNSA. The CDR3 DNA follows: TGTGCCAGCCAACCAGGGAGGAACCAAGAGACCCAGTACTTC. Protein product: CASQPGRNQETQYF.

The chain employs TRBV27 and TRBJ1-5; no firm D call. This CDR3 has 14 residues. Germline-derived CDR1 and CDR2 are MNHEY and SMNVEV (reference sequence). The V end lost 5 bases, the J end lost 2 bases, and 10 bases lay between the germline ends. The CDR3 bases are TGTGCCAGCAGTCAAGGACGGGGCAATCAGCCCCAGCATTTT. It specifies CASSQGRGNQPQHF.

V is TRBV28 and J is TRBJ2-7; the match to TRBD1 covers 8 bases. Trimming at V came to 3 bases and at J to 3 bases, leaving 4 bases not matched to a gene. CDR3 size: 14 residues. From germline, CDR1 is MDHEN and CDR2 SYDVKM. In nucleotides, the CDR3 is TGTGCCAGCAGTTTTAGCACAGGGGGCTACGAGCAGTACTTC. Translated, it gives CASSFSTGGYEQYF.

J is TRBJ1-1 and V is TRBV7-9; TRBD1 is a possible D gene (5 bases). Trimming took 2 bases from V and 0 from J, leaving 7 bases between them. CDR1 SEHNR and CDR2 FQNEAQ come from the germline V gene (reference sequence). The CDR3 is 14 residues long. The CDR3 spells CASSLRGLNTEAFF. In nucleotides, the CDR3 is TGTGCCAGCAGCTTACGGGGGTTGAACACTGAAGCTTTCTTT.

This clone came up a few times. The chain links TRBV18 to TRBJ2-7, with D possibly called TRBD1 or TRBD2 (6 bases each). Trimming took off 3 bases at V and 3 bases at J, with 12 bases between the two ends. Per germline, CDR1 KGHSH and CDR2 LQKENI. This CDR3 has 14 residues. CDR3 sequence: CASSPPGAYYEQYF. CDR3 DNA: TGTGCCAGCTCACCTCCGGGGGCCTACTACGAGCAGTACTTC.

This clone is termed hyperexpanded. V usage is TRBV7-9 and J usage is TRBJ1-5; TRBD1 matches at 7 bases. The CDR3 contains 14 residues. Germline trimming cut 4 bases from V and 6 bases from J; bases unmatched to any gene: 6. Per germline, CDR1 SEHNR and CDR2 FQNEAQ (reference sequence). The CDR3 loop reads CASSSTGVPQPQHF. CDR3 nucleotide sequence: TGTGCCAGCAGCTCAACAGGGGTTCCTCAGCCCCAGCATTTT.

This clone is medium-sized in the sample. The J gene is TRBJ2-7, the V gene TRBV9, with D perhaps TRBD2 (6 bases). This CDR3 comprises 15 residues. CDR1 and CDR2 from the germline V gene are SGDLS and YYNGEE. V was shortened by 0 bases and J by 3 bases, with 13 bases between the two germline ends. The CDR3 is CASSVGASGLYEQYF. The CDR3 DNA follows: TGTGCCAGCAGCGTAGGAGCGAGCGGGCTCTACGAGCAGTACTTC.

This chain uses TRBV29-1 with TRBJ2-5; D is unresolved. Germline-derived CDR1 and CDR2 are SQVTM and ANQGSEA. The CDR3 runs 8 residues. V was cut by 6 bases and J by 5 bases, with 1 base left in between. The CDR3 coding sequence is TGCAGCGTCGAGACCCAGTACTTC. It codes for CSVETQYF.

The V and J genes are TRBV18 and TRBJ1-3; D remains unclear. The CDR3 is 15 residues long. CDR1 and CDR2 (germline): KGHSH, LQKENI. V was shortened by 1 base and J by 2 bases, with 9 bases between the two germline ends. CDR3 residues: CASSPQGSAGNTIYF. DNA of the CDR3: TGTGCCAGCTCACCACAGGGTTCGGCTGGAAACACCATATATTTT.

This chain links TRBV6-5 with TRBJ1-2, with 8 positions matching TRBD1. The CDR3 has 13 amino acids. Per the germline V gene, CDR1 is MNHEY and CDR2 is SVGAGI. Trimming took 6 bases from V and 7 from J; bases not matched to a gene: 7. CDR3 nucleotides: TGTGCCAGCAGACCTGGACAGGGCGGTGGCTACACCTTC. Protein product: CASRPGQGGGYTF.

V is TRBV5-5 and J is TRBJ1-5; 8 positions match TRBD1. The CDR3 has 17 amino acids. The germline gives CDR1 SGHKS, CDR2 YYEKEE (reference sequence). J was trimmed by 0 bases and V by 0 bases; bases with no gene match: 5. The CDR3 reads CASSLAGTGYSNQPQHF. The CDR3, as DNA: TGTGCCAGCAGCTTGGCCGGGACAGGTTATAGCAATCAGCCCCAGCATTTT. The variable domain in full, with the rest retrieved from reference TRBV5-5 and TRBJ1-5, is DAGVTQSPTHLIKTRGQQVTLRCSPISGHKSVSWYQQVLGQGPQFIFQYYEKEERGRGNFPDRFSARQFPNYSSELNVNALLLGDSALYLCASSLAGTGYSNQPQHFGDGTRLSIL.

The chain employs TRBV7-2 and TRBJ2-3; D uncertain. CDR3 size: 15 residues. From germline, CDR1 is SGHTA and CDR2 FQGNSA. V gave up 1 base and J gave up 1 base, with 9 bases separating them. The CDR3 protein is CASSLVGVGTDTQYF. CDR3 nucleotides: TGTGCCAGCAGCTTAGTTGGGGTCGGCACAGATACGCAGTATTTT.

This clone was counted a few times. The chain recombines TRBV9 with TRBJ2-1; 7 bases align to TRBD2. The CDR3 covers 16 residues. Looked up from germline, CDR1 is SGDLS and CDR2 is YYNGEE. V was pared by 4 bases and J by 9 bases, with 16 bases of the junction left unmatched. The CDR3 loop reads CASSPQGGAQLSEQFF. The CDR3 nucleotides read TGTGCCAGCAGCCCTCAGGGAGGGGCCCAGTTGAGTGAGCAGTTCTTC.

This chain joins TRBV27 and TRBJ2-7; no clear D. Germline values: CDR1 MNHEY, CDR2 SMNVEV (reference sequence). Trimming cost V 0 bases and J 0 bases, with 9 bases left between them. The CDR3 totals 15 residues. Here the CDR3 reads CASSLSAGNSYEQYF. The CDR3 coding sequence is TGTGCCAGCAGTTTATCCGCCGGAAACTCCTACGAGCAGTACTTC.

J is TRBJ2-1 and V is TRBV5-1; TRBD2 aligns across 7 bases. Trimming cost V 0 bases and J 8 bases; bases outside gene matches: 11. The germline CDR1 and CDR2 sequences are SGHRS and YFSETQ. This CDR3 spans 16 amino acids. The CDR3 DNA follows: TGCGCCAGCAGCTTGGGCGGGACTACCCCTGGGCATGAGCAGTTCTTC. It specifies CASSLGGTTPGHEQFF.

This clone was found a few times. This chain links TRBV13 with TRBJ2-7; 7 bases line up with TRBD1. The CDR3 loop spans 15 amino acids. Germline CDR1 is PRHDT and CDR2 is FYEKMQ (reference sequence). V lost 4 bases to trimming and J lost 5 bases; unmatched junction nucleotides: 11. CDR3 in DNA: TGTGCCAGCAGCTCACCGGGACAGCAACACCACGAGCAGTACTTC. As protein: CASSSPGQQHHEQYF. The full variable domain, in which reference TRBV13 and TRBJ2-7 provide the parts outside the CDR3, is AAGVIQSPRHLIKEKRETATLKCYPIPRHDTVYWYQQGPGQDPQFLISFYEKMQSDKGSIPDRFSAQQFSDYHSELNMSSLELGDSALYFCASSSPGQQHHEQYFGPGTRLTVT.

The CDR3 protein is CASSPLGVRTYQPQHF. CDR3 DNA sequence: TGTGCCAGCAGTCCTTTGGGGGTTCGTACTTATCAGCCCCAGCATTTT. The chain carries TRBV28 and TRBJ1-5, with D possibly TRBD1 on 5 matching bases. Germline CDR1 is MDHEN and CDR2 is SYDVKM. V was pared by 5 bases and J by 5 bases, with 19 bases between. The CDR3 spans 16 residues.

This clone was picked up a small number of times. V and J are TRBV18 and TRBJ2-4, with D uncertain. This CDR3 is 14 amino acids long. CDR1 is KGHSH, CDR2 LQKENI, per germline. V was cut by 3 bases and J by 1 base, with 7 bases left in between. This CDR3 reads CASSPDTAKNIQYF. The CDR3 nucleotides read TGTGCCAGCTCACCGGATACGGCCAAAAACATTCAGTACTTC.

The rearrangement uses TRBV5-5 and TRBJ2-2, with D possibly called TRBD1 or TRBD2 (5 bases each). Germline assignment: CDR1 SGHKS and CDR2 YYEKEE (reference sequence). The CDR3 has 15 residues. Trimming took 3 bases from V and 0 from J, leaving 9 bases between them. The CDR3 sequence: CASSWDDSNTGELFF. Written as DNA, the CDR3 is TGTGCCAGCAGCTGGGACGATTCGAACACCGGGGAGCTGTTTTTT. The full variable domain, with the rest looked up from reference TRBV5-5 and TRBJ2-2, is DAGVTQSPTHLIKTRGQQVTLRCSPISGHKSVSWYQQVLGQGPQFIFQYYEKEERGRGNFPDRFSARQFPNYSSELNVNALLLGDSALYLCASSWDDSNTGELFFGEGSRLTVL.